This TCR beta chain was sequenced for a study of radiation and T cells in renal cell carcinoma. Findings and limits, study-wide: Without pretreatment biopsies, baseline tumor clonotype presence was undetermined.

Turning to this clone: Antigen specificity is unknown.

Clones were read by immunoSEQ multiplex PCR, and TCRdb kept only the in-frame ones, dropping some. Found here are about 140,000 clones, 75% to 90% of them singletons; the top ten hold approximately 20%. This CDR3 is 15 amino acids long. V gave up 1 base and J gave up 13 bases, with 20 bases separating them. Germline lookup yields CDR1 MGHDK and CDR2 SYGVNS. Time point noted: baseline pretreatment blood. Specified treatment: 15 Gy SBRT to primary tumor, nephrectomy 4 weeks later. Clear cell pathology was present in this patient's renal cell carcinoma. This receptor was taken from a woman in her forties or fifties with renal cell carcinoma. The rearrangement uses TRBV25-1 and TRBJ2-1; weak D call: TRBD1 (7 bases). Source: blood, taken from a patient whose treatment included radiotherapy and nephrectomy. Here the CDR3 reads CASSELRGVTGTQFF. Written as DNA, the CDR3 is TGTGCCAGCAGTGAATTGAGGGGGGTGACAGGGACCCAGTTCTTC.